The TCR beta chain described here comes from a study of a mutant IDH1 vaccine in newly diagnosed glioma. Looking at the study overall: In weeks 1, 3, 5, 7, 11, 15, 19 and 23, patients were immunized, eight times in all. There were approximately 60% males and about 38% females among treated patients, whose mean age was 40.4 years. Patients' prior therapy spanned radiotherapy, temozolomide, or both; most underwent both.

The germline V and J ends were trimmed by 0 bases and 2 bases, with 10 bases remaining between them. Germline V CDR1 and CDR2: SGHRS, YFSETQ. This CDR3 is built from 15 residues. Time point meaning: week 11, during vaccination. It was 300 ug of mutant IDH1 20-mer peptide that made up each vaccine dose, given with topical imiquimod. The protocol was immunoSEQ multiplex PCR, while the TCRdb copy is restricted to in-frame clones and leaves out a portion. In the table there are 60,000 or so clones, around nine tenths of which are singletons. With respect to this clone: Antigen unknown.

The TCR was taken from a man aged 35-49 years with glioma. The gene calls are TRBV5-1 and TRBJ2-3; no firm D call. The sample in question was PBMCs, obtained from a glioma patient whose treatment included an IDH1 peptide vaccine. Written as DNA, the CDR3 is TGCGCCAGCAGCTTGGTCAGAGCTAACACAGATACGCAGTATTTT. It translates to CASSLVRANTDTQYF.